The clone carrying this T cell receptor (beta chain) was detected a few times. The source of the sample is a study of blood T cell repertoires in COVID-19. The CDR3 contains 14 residues. CDR1 and CDR2 (germline): LNHDA, SQIVND (reference sequence). V lost 6 bases and J lost 2, with 11 bases in between. Sequenced by immunoSEQ multiplex PCR; TCRdb stores in-frame clones only, minus some. This table has about 210,000 clones, just under 85% appearing once. The chain joins TRBV19 to TRBJ1-3; D not certain. Specimen: peripheral blood. The receptor comes from a woman aged 50 to 60 with active or convalescent COVID-19. CDR3 DNA sequence: TGTGCCAGTAGGGATTGGGGAGCTGGAAACACCATATATTTT. It encodes CASRDWGAGNTIYF.